Presented here are 29 T cell receptor beta chains from one specimen sequenced in a study of control samples from healthy donors and cancer patients. Assay: immunoSEQ multiplex PCR; the TCRdb copy retains only in-frame clones and omits some. The sample holds over 150,000 clones, around 90% seen once. Sequenced material: blood. Receptors originate from a man aged 30-40 years in good health.

CDR3 residues: CASSWGRGGDTQYF. CDR3 sequence (DNA): TGTGCCAGCAGCTGGGGGCGCGGCGGGGATACGCAGTATTTT. The gene calls are TRBV5-4 and TRBJ2-3, with D possibly being TRBD1 (6 bases). This CDR3 is 14 amino acids long. The germline V and J ends were trimmed by 3 bases and 6 bases, with 14 bases remaining between them. The germline V gene encodes CDR1 SGHNT and CDR2 YYREEE (reference sequence).

This sequence joins TRBV5-4 and TRBJ2-2, with TRBD2 matching 15 bases. Germline V CDR1 and CDR2: SGHNT, YYREEE (reference sequence). The CDR3 length is 17 residues. V dropped 0 bases and J dropped 4; count of bases not matched to a gene: 1. For the CDR3, the DNA is TGTGCCAGCAGCTTGGGGGGACTAGCGGGAGGCACCGGGGAGCTGTTTTTT. The encoded protein is CASSLGGLAGGTGELFF.

The genes are TRBV6-2 or TRBV6-3 and TRBJ1-5; no clear D gene. Per the germline V gene, CDR1 is MNHEY and CDR2 is SVGEGT. V was clipped by 3 bases and J by 1 base, with 7 bases between them. The CDR3 covers 14 residues. In nucleotides, the CDR3 is TGTGCCAGCAGTTATGACAACAGCAATCAGCCCCAGCATTTT. This gives the protein CASSYDNSNQPQHF.

The chain employs TRBV4-2 and TRBJ1-6, with D perhaps TRBD1 (5 bases). Germline-derived CDR1 and CDR2 are LGHNA and YNFKEQ. Trimming took off 0 bases at V and 8 bases at J, with 14 bases between the two ends. The CDR3 contains 16 residues. As DNA, the CDR3 is TGTGCCAGCAGCCAAGAGGGGCGGGGGACGCATTCACCCCTCCACTTT. Translating it yields CASSQEGRGTHSPLHF.

CDR3 amino acids: CASRTGQGAVGYTF. The CDR3 DNA reads as TGTGCCAGCAGAACCGGACAGGGGGCTGTTGGCTACACCTTC. This rearrangement joins TRBV6-5 to TRBJ1-2, with 11 nucleotides matching TRBD1. The germline V gene encodes CDR1 MNHEY and CDR2 SVGAGI. V was pared by 6 bases and J by 7 bases, with 7 bases of the junction left unmatched. The CDR3 is 14 amino acids.

The CDR3 DNA reads as TGTGCCAGCAGCCGACCGGGACAGGCCTCCTACGAGCAGTACTTC. Translated: CASSRPGQASYEQYF. This rearrangement joins TRBV27 to TRBJ2-7; 8 bases are a match to TRBD1. The V gene end was trimmed by 6 bases and the J gene end by 0 bases; junction bases not matched to a gene: 7. CDR1 MNHEY and CDR2 SMNVEV come from the germline V gene (reference sequence). CDR3 size: 15 residues.

V gene TRBV5-6 combines with J gene TRBJ2-7; TRBD1 might be the D (5 bases). CDR1 and CDR2 (germline): SGHDT, YYEEEE. There are 14 residues in the CDR3. Between the trimmed V and J ends, which lost 2 bases and 5 bases, there was a span of 14 bases. The CDR3 protein is CASSFQGRYHEQYF. CDR3 sequence (DNA): TGTGCCAGCAGCTTTCAGGGCCGTTACCACGAGCAGTACTTC.

V gene TRBV4-2 combines with J gene TRBJ1-2; tentatively, D is TRBD1 (6 bases). This CDR3 comprises 13 residues. The V gene's germline CDR1 is LGHNA and CDR2 YNFKEQ. The V end was cut by 1 base, the J end by 4 bases, with 7 bases between. CDR3 DNA sequence: TGTGCCAGCAGCCAAGCAGGGGTCTATGGCTACACCTTC. Translated: CASSQAGVYGYTF.

The rearrangement links TRBV7-2 to TRBJ1-2; D gene unclear. Germline V gene lookup returns CDR1 SGHTA and CDR2 FQGNSA. V lost 2 bases to trimming and J lost 2 bases, with 6 bases between them. This CDR3 spans 13 amino acids. The CDR3 sequence is CASSLTRNYGYTF. CDR3 coding DNA: TGTGCCAGCAGCTTAACACGGAACTATGGCTACACCTTC. The full variable domain, its missing parts supplied by reference TRBV7-2 and TRBJ1-2, is GAGVSQSPSNKVTEKGKDVELRCDPISGHTALYWYRQSLGQGLEFLIYFQGNSAPDKSGLPSDRFSAERTGGSVSTLTIQRTQQEDSAVYLCASSLTRNYGYTFGSGTRLTVV.

The J gene is TRBJ2-3, the V gene TRBV5-4; D gene ambiguous. This CDR3 region has 12 residues. In germline, CDR1 is SGHNT, CDR2 YYREEE (reference sequence). V was trimmed by 0 bases and J by 6 bases, leaving 5 bases between them. CDR3 amino acids: CASSLESDTQYF. The CDR3 DNA sequence: TGTGCCAGCAGCTTGGAGTCCGATACGCAGTATTTT.

V gene TRBV10-3 combines with J gene TRBJ1-1, with TRBD1 as a possible D gene (6 bases). CDR1 is ENHRY, CDR2 SYGVKD, per germline. This CDR3 has 13 residues. The V and J ends lost 10 bases and 3 bases respectively, with 15 bases between them. Here the CDR3 reads CASEKQGHTEAFF. CDR3 DNA: TGTGCCAGCGAGAAACAGGGCCACACTGAAGCTTTCTTT.

This clone was seen more than once but under ten times. The rearrangement links TRBV28 to TRBJ2-7; D gene unclear. Germline CDR1 MDHEN, CDR2 SYDVKM. This CDR3 spans 13 amino acids. The V end was cut by 3 bases, the J end by 1 base, with 7 bases between. In nucleotides, the CDR3 is TGTGCCAGCAGTTTTGGGCAGTCCTACGAGCAGTACTTC. Amino acid sequence: CASSFGQSYEQYF.

This clone was counted between two and nine times. This sequence joins TRBV5-1 and TRBJ2-2; no firm D call. The CDR3 contains 15 residues. Germline V gene lookup returns CDR1 SGHRS and CDR2 YFSETQ. V lost 0 bases, J lost 1 base, and 7 bases lay in between. The CDR3 is CASSLGWGNTGELFF. The CDR3 DNA reads as TGCGCCAGCAGCTTGGGTTGGGGGAACACCGGGGAGCTGTTTTTT.

This clone was detected once. The V and J genes are TRBV7-2 and TRBJ2-5; D is unresolved. This CDR3 comprises 16 residues. The germline CDR1 and CDR2 sequences are SGHTA and FQGNSA. Trimming pared 1 base from V and 4 bases from J, leaving 16 bases between. CDR3 residues: CASSLEPGLMAETQYF. The CDR3 DNA follows: TGTGCCAGCAGCTTAGAACCAGGTTTGATGGCAGAGACCCAGTACTTC.

The chain links TRBV28 to TRBJ1-1; no definite D call. The CDR3 length is 14 residues. Germline V gene lookup returns CDR1 MDHEN and CDR2 SYDVKM. V was cut by 2 bases and J by 4 bases, with 11 bases left in between. CDR3 in amino acids: CASSLRESGTEAFF. The CDR3 DNA follows: TGTGCCAGCAGTTTACGGGAGTCTGGCACTGAAGCTTTCTTT. Variable domain in full (rest from reference TRBV28 and TRBJ1-1): DVKVTQSSRYLVKRTGEKVFLECVQDMDHENMFWYRQDPGLGLRLIYFSYDVKMKEKGDIPEGYSVSREKKERFSLILESASTNQTSMYLCASSLRESGTEAFFGQGTRLTVV.

The V gene is TRBV30, the J gene TRBJ2-5, with D possibly matching TRBD1 (5 bases). The CDR3 has 13 amino acids. Germline V gene data show CDR1 as GTSNPN and CDR2 as SVGIG (reference sequence). Trimming took 3 bases from V and 5 from J, leaving 13 bases between them. The CDR3 loop is CAWRSQGRETQYF. The DNA for the CDR3 is TGTGCCTGGAGATCTCAGGGAAGGGAGACCCAGTACTTC.

The V call is TRBV9, the J call TRBJ2-3, with D unresolved. This CDR3 spans 13 amino acids. Per germline, CDR1 SGDLS and CDR2 YYNGEE. Trimming pared 3 bases from V and 3 bases from J, leaving 8 bases between. The CDR3 nucleotides read TGTGCCAGCAGCGCCCGTCCTACAGATACGCAGTATTTT. It translates to CASSARPTDTQYF.

This sequence joins TRBV5-6 and TRBJ2-6; unclear D gene. Trimming stripped 6 bases from V and 0 bases from J, with 22 bases between. This CDR3 is 19 amino acids long. In germline, CDR1 is SGHDT, CDR2 YYEEEE. In DNA form, the CDR3 reads TGTGCCAGCACCGTCCCACCGGGCAGGAAAAACTCTGGGGCCAACGTCCTGACTTTC. Amino acid sequence: CASTVPPGRKNSGANVLTF. Using reference TRBV5-6 and TRBJ2-6 for the parts outside the CDR3, the full variable domain is DAGVTQSPTHLIKTRGQQVTLRCSPKSGHDTVSWYQQALGQGPQFIFQYYEEEERQRGNFPDRFSGHQFPNYSSELNVNALLLGDSALYLCASTVPPGRKNSGANVLTFGAGSRLTVL.

The chain links TRBV28 to TRBJ2-7; D is unclear. This CDR3 spans 12 amino acids. In germline, CDR1 is MDHEN, CDR2 SYDVKM. V lost 6 bases to trimming and J lost 0 bases, with 6 bases between them. CDR3 sequence reads: CASRGSSYEQYF. In DNA form, the CDR3 reads TGTGCCAGCAGGGGCAGCTCCTACGAGCAGTACTTC.

The rearrangement links TRBV3-1 (or the pseudogene TRBV3-2) to TRBJ2-7, with D possibly matching TRBD2 (6 bases). Trimming left V 2 bases short and J 3 bases short, with 11 bases between. The germline V gene has CDR1 LGHDT and CDR2 YNNKEL (reference sequence). The CDR3 totals 14 residues. The chain's CDR3 is CASSQSGVVYEQYF. The CDR3 DNA reads as TGTGCCAGCAGCCAATCGGGAGTCGTCTACGAGCAGTACTTC.

Comments on this clone: A read error may produce the germline difference seen at one junction end. The genes are TRBV7-9 and TRBJ1-1; D remains unclear. In germline, CDR1 is SEHNR, CDR2 FQNEAQ (reference sequence). The CDR3 loop spans 14 amino acids. The CDR3 nucleotides are TGTGCCAGCAGCGTAGCGACATCTAACACTGAAGCTTTCTTT. This codes for CASSVATSNTEAFF.

This chain joins TRBV11-2 and TRBJ1-2; the match to TRBD1 covers 7 bases. CDR1 and CDR2 from the germline V gene are SGHAT and FQNNGV. J lost 2 bases, V lost 0 bases, and 3 bases had no gene match. This CDR3 comprises 15 residues. CDR3 nucleotide sequence: TGTGCCAGCAGCTTAGAAGACAGGGTGAACTATGGCTACACCTTC. Translating gives CASSLEDRVNYGYTF. The full variable domain, completed using reference TRBV11-2 and TRBJ1-2, is EAGVAQSPRYKIIEKRQSVAFWCNPISGHATLYWYQQILGQGPKLLIQFQNNGVVDDSQLPKDRFSAERLKGVDSTLKIQPAKLEDSAVYLCASSLEDRVNYGYTFGSGTRLTVV.

This sequence joins TRBV6-6 and TRBJ1-5, with D perhaps matching TRBD1 (6 bases). CDR1 is MNHNY, CDR2 SVGAGI, per germline (reference sequence). This CDR3 has 12 residues. Trimming shortened V by 4 bases and J by 6 bases, and 7 bases separated the two germline ends. The CDR3 region has the DNA TGTGCCAGCAGTTCCAGGGGTCAGCCCCAGCATTTT. Encoded protein: CASSSRGQPQHF.

J is TRBJ2-2 and V is TRBV3-1 (or the pseudogene TRBV3-2); the match to TRBD1 covers 7 bases. Germline lookup yields CDR1 LGHDT and CDR2 YNNKEL (reference sequence). The trim removed 4 bases at V and 0 bases at J, leaving 5 bases unmatched. CDR3 length equals 16 residues. The CDR3, as DNA: TGTGCCAGCAGCCGGCGGACAGGCTCGAACACCGGGGAGCTGTTTTTT. Its translation is CASSRRTGSNTGELFF.

Concerning this clone itself: The junction and the germline gene differ at one end; a read error may be behind it. This same CDR3 is encoded by further DNA sequences in the sample. The chain has TRBV5-1 and TRBJ2-6; TRBD1 is a possible D gene (6 bases). The CDR3 has 17 residues. Germline V CDR1 and CDR2: SGHRS, YFSETQ. The CDR3 region has the DNA TGCGCCAGCAGTTTGGGGCCTACAGGGTCTGGGGCCAACGTCCTGACTTTC. Its protein product is CASSLGPTGSGANVLTF.

The chain joins TRBV5-4 to TRBJ1-4; weak D call: TRBD1 (6 bases). CDR1 is SGHNT, CDR2 YYREEE, per germline (reference sequence). The CDR3 has 15 amino acids. V lost 3 bases and J 6 bases, leaving 15 bases between the germline ends. CDR3 DNA sequence: TGTGCCAGCAGCTCCAGGGGTACTCGGGATGAAAAACTGTTTTTT. This codes for CASSSRGTRDEKLFF.

CDR3 coding DNA: TGTGCCAGCAGTTCCGGGACAAATCAGCCCCAGCATTTT. Amino acids: CASSSGTNQPQHF. V usage is TRBV2 and J usage is TRBJ1-5, with D possibly being TRBD1 (6 bases). Looked up from germline, CDR1 is SNHLY and CDR2 is FYNNEI. This CDR3 comprises 13 residues. The V and J ends lost 5 bases and 4 bases respectively, with 9 bases between them.

With regard to this clone: The sample holds other DNA sequences that translate to the same CDR3. The chain carries TRBV20-1 and TRBJ1-5; a possible D gene is TRBD1 (5 bases). CDR1 is DFQATT, CDR2 SNEGSKA, per germline (reference sequence). Trimming pared 3 bases from V and 2 bases from J, leaving 8 bases between. The CDR3 sequence is 13 residues long. The CDR3 DNA sequence: TGCAGTGCTAGTCCGGGGGGCAATCAGCCCCAGCATTTT. Encoded protein: CSASPGGNQPQHF.

V is TRBV28 and J is TRBJ2-2; 7 bases agree with TRBD1. V dropped 6 bases and J dropped 5; count of bases not matched to a gene: 12. Germline CDR1 reads MDHEN; CDR2 reads SYDVKM. This CDR3 has 16 amino acids. CDR3 amino acids: CASSTIRDSPTGELFF. In nucleotides, the CDR3 is TGTGCCAGCAGCACAATCCGGGACAGCCCGACCGGGGAGCTGTTTTTT.